The sequence of this T cell receptor (beta chain) was determined in a study of cytomegalovirus exposure and HLA in healthy donors. This clone was detected a few times. Germline-derived CDR1 and CDR2 are SGHAT and FQNNGV. This CDR3 is built from 15 residues. Trimming removed 0 bases at V and 3 bases at J, with 9 bases between. The PCR contained 60 Vbeta and 13 Jbeta primers. The assay was immunoSEQ multiplex PCR, and TCRdb's table has in-frame clones only and misses some. The sample includes over 150,000 clones, 80% seen only once; the top ten take around a tenth. The receptor's source is a man aged 18 to 29 in good health and CMV-seropositive. The V gene is TRBV11-2, the J gene TRBJ1-3; TRBD1 might be the D (5 bases). Material for sequencing was PBMCs. CDR3 loop: CASSLDRGVGNTIYF. The CDR3, as DNA: TGTGCCAGCAGCTTAGATCGGGGGGTTGGAAACACCATATATTTT. The complete variable domain, with remaining parts taken from reference TRBV11-2 and TRBJ1-3, reads EAGVAQSPRYKIIEKRQSVAFWCNPISGHATLYWYQQILGQGPKLLIQFQNNGVVDDSQLPKDRFSAERLKGVDSTLKIQPAKLEDSAVYLCASSLDRGVGNTIYFGEGSWLTVV.